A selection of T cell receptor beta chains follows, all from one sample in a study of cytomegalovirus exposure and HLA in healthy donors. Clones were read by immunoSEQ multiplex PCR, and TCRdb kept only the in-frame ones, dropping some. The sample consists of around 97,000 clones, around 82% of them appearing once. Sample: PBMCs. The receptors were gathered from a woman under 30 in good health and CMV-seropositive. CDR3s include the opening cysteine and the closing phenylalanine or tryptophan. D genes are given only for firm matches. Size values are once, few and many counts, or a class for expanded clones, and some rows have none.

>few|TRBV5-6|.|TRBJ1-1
TGTGCCAGCAGCTTGGGGCTTCGGGAGGCCATGAACACTGAAGCTTTCTTT
CASSLGLREAMNTEAFF
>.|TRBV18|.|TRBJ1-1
TGTGCCAGCTCACCAAACCAGGACACTGAAGCTTTCTTT
CASSPNQDTEAFF
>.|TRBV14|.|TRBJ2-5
TGTGCCAGCAGCCTGCAGGGCCGGCGGGAGACCCAGTACTTC
CASSLQGRRETQYF
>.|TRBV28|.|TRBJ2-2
TGTGCCAGCGCCCCAACGCTTTTAGGGGAATCCGGGGAGCTGTTTTTT
CASAPTLLGESGELFF
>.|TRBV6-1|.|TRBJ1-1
TGTGCCAGCAGTGACCCAGGTGGGGGGGCCATGAACACTGAAGCTTTCTTT
CASSDPGGGAMNTEAFF
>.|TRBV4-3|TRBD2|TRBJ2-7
TGCGCCAGCAGCCAAGGGACTTCGGGACTAGCGGGAGGAGCCTACGAGCAGTACTTC
CASSQGTSGLAGGAYEQYF
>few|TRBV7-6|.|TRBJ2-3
TGTGCCAGCAGCTTAGGTTGGGGCCGGTCGGAAGATACGCAGTATTTT
CASSLGWGRSEDTQYF
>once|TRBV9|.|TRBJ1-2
TGTGCCAGCAGCCCGGGAGGGAGGGTTGGCCGCTATGGCTACACCTTC
CASSPGGRVGRYGYTF
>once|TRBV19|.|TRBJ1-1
TGTGCCAGTGCTCCGGACAGCTCCTACACTGAAGCTTTCTTT
CASAPDSSYTEAFF
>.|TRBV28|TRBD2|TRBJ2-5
TGTGCCAGCAGTGCTGTGGTAGCGGGCGGGGAGACCCAGTACTTC
CASSAVVAGGETQYF
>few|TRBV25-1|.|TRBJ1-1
TGTGCCAGCAGTGAAAAGGCGGTGAACACTGAAGCTTTCTTT
CASSEKAVNTEAFF
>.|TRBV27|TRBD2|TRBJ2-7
TGTGCCAGCATAAACCGGGGGGGCGAGCAGTACTTC
CASINRGGEQYF
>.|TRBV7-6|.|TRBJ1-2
TGTGCCAGCAGCTTAGCGAACGAGCTCGGGGGCTACACCTTC
CASSLANELGGYTF
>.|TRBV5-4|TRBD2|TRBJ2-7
TGTGCCAGCAGCCTCGAGCAGCGGGAGTTCGAGCAGTACTTC
CASSLEQREFEQYF
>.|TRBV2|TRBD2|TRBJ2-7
TGTGCCAGCAGTTCTAGCGGGTACAGCTCCTACGAGCAGTACTTC
CASSSSGYSSYEQYF
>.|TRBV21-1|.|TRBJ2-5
TGTGCCAGCAGCAAAGAGAGACAGGGGCCAAGGGGCCAAGAGACCCAGTACTTC
CASSKERQGPRGQETQYF
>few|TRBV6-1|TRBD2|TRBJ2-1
TGTGCCAGCAATAAGCGGGAGGGCCACTACAATGAGCAGTTCTTC
CASNKREGHYNEQFF
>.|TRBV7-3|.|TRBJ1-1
TGTGCCAGCAGCATCTCTGAAGCTTTCTTT
CASSISEAFF
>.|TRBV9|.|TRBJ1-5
TGTGCCAGCAGCGTAGCAGGGATCAATCAGCCCCAGCATTTT
CASSVAGINQPQHF
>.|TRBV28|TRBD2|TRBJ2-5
TGTGCCAGCAGTTTTCGGGCTAGCGGGAGACTGCGAGAGACCCAGTACTTC
CASSFRASGRLRETQYF
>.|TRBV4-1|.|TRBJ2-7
TGCGCCAGCAGCCGAGACCCAGGCACAGAAGAGCAGTACTTC
CASSRDPGTEEQYF
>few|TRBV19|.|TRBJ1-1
TGTGCCAGTAGTATTGGGGAGGGCGTTGGGGGGTTCCCTGAAGCTTTCTTT
CASSIGEGVGGFPEAFF
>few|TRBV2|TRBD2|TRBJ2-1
TGTGCCAGCAGTGAAGCGCGTAGCGGGAGTGGGAATGAGCAGTTCTTC
CASSEARSGSGNEQFF
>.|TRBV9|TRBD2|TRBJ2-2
TGTGCCAGCAGCGTACATAGCGGGGAAGCCGGGGAGCTGTTTTTT
CASSVHSGEAGELFF
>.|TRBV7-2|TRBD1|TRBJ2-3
TGTGCCAGCAGCCCGGGACAGGGGATCGATACGCAGTATTTT
CASSPGQGIDTQYF
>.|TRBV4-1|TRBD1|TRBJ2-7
TGCGCCAGCAGCCTCCACAGGGGGGCATCCTACGAGCAGTACTTC
CASSLHRGASYEQYF
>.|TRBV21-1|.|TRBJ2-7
TGTGCCAGCAGCAAAGTTAACGGGAGGGCCCGCGAGCAGTACTTC
CASSKVNGRAREQYF
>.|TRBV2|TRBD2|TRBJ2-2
TGTGCCAGCAGGGGGGGGTCCCGGGACACCGGGGAGCTGTTTTTT
CASRGGSRDTGELFF
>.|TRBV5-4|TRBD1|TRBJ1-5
TGTGCCAGCAGCGCTCAGGGGGCTCCCAATCAGCCCCAGCATTTT
CASSAQGAPNQPQHF
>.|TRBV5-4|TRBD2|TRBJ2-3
TGTGCCAGCAGCTTTGCGGGCGGGGGGGCCGTAGATACGCAGTATTTT
CASSFAGGGAVDTQYF
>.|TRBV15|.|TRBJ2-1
TGTGCCACCAGCAGAGATCGGGATGAGCAGTTCTTC
CATSRDRDEQFF
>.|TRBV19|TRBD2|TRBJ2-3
TGTGCCAGCACCGGTGGGAGGGCCCCGACAGATACGCAGTATTTT
CASTGGRAPTDTQYF
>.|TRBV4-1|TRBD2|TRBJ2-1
TGCGCCAGCAGCCACCCGTTGGCTAGCGGGGGGGTATACAATGAGCAGTTCTTC
CASSHPLASGGVYNEQFF
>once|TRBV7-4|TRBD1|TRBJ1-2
TGTGCCAGCAGCTTAGCGACAGGGGGTTATTTCTCATATGGCTACACCTTC
CASSLATGGYFSYGYTF
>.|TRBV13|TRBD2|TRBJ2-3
TGTGCCAGCACTCCCTTGGGACTAGCGGGAGTATCAGATACGCAGTATTTT
CASTPLGLAGVSDTQYF
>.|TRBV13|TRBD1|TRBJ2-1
TGTGCCAGCAGCCCCCGGACAGGTGGAAGACACAATGAGCAGTTCTTC
CASSPRTGGRHNEQFF
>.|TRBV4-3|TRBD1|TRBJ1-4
TGCGCCAGCAGCCATCGGACAGGGGAAAATGAAAAACTGTTTTTT
CASSHRTGENEKLFF
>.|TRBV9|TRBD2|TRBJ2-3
TGTGCCAGCAGCCCTAGACTAGCGGGCGGGGATACGCAGTATTTT
CASSPRLAGGDTQYF
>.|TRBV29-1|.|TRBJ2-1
TGCAGCGTTGAAGGGGGGGTTGGGGGTGGCTCCTACAATGAGCAGTTCTTC
CSVEGGVGGGSYNEQFF
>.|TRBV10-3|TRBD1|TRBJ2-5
TGTGCCATCAGTGAGTCACAGGGGCAAGAGACCCAGTACTTC
CAISESQGQETQYF
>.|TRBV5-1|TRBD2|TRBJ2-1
TGCGCCAGCAGCTTACTAGCGGGAGGCCTCTACAATGAGCAGTTCTTC
CASSLLAGGLYNEQFF
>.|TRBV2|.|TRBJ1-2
TGTGCCAGCAGTGGACAGGTTTATGGCTACACCTTC
CASSGQVYGYTF
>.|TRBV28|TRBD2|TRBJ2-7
TGTGCCAGCCGGCTAGCGGTCGCCTACGAGCAGTACTTC
CASRLAVAYEQYF
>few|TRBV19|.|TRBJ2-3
TGTGCCAGTAGGGGGCTCACAGATACGCAGTATTTT
CASRGLTDTQYF
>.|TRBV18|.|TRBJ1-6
TGTGCCAGCTCACCTGCAGCAGGCTGGGATTCACCCCTCCACTTT
CASSPAAGWDSPLHF
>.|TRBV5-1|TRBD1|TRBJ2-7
TGCGCCAGCAGCTTGGGAGGGACAGCCAGCTCCTACGAGCAGTACTTC
CASSLGGTASSYEQYF
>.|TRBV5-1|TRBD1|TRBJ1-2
TGCGCCAGCAGCTTGGGGGGACAGAGCCATGGCTACACCTTC
CASSLGGQSHGYTF
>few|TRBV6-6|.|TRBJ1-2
TGTGGAGAACGGGGGGGACCAAACTATGGCTACACCTTC
CGERGGPNYGYTF
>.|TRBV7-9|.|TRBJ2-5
TGTGCCAGCAGTAAGCCATACAGGGCCGAGACCCAGTACTTC
CASSKPYRAETQYF
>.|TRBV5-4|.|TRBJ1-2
TGTGCCAGCCGCGGGGTGGACTATGGCTACACCTTC
CASRGVDYGYTF
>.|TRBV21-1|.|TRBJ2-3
TGTGCCAGCAACCCGAGGGGGACAGGGTGCACAGATACGCAGTATTTT
CASNPRGTGCTDTQYF
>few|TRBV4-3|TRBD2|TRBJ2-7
TGCGCCAGCAGCCAAGGGGGGGAGGGCCCCCACGAGCAGTACTTC
CASSQGGEGPHEQYF
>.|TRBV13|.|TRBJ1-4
TGTGCCAGCAGCTACATCGACAGGCCGATCCTGTTTTTT
CASSYIDRPILFF
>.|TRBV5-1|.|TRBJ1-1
TGCGCCAGCAGCTTGCCCGGGACTGAAGCTTTCTTT
CASSLPGTEAFF